This record looks at one TCR beta chain sequence and its context. Its antigen is unknown. This sample was taken from a study of OX40 agonist ivuxolimab in advanced cancers. Blood specimens came from baseline, cycle 4 day 1, and cycle 7 day 1. The CDR3 runs 13 residues. Repertoires were generated with immunoSEQ multiplex PCR, while TCRdb's copy carries only in-frame clones and drops some. Here the sample spans 100,000 to 140,000 clones, 75% to 95% being singletons. General study results and limits: Some patients without response likewise showed low normalized clonal expansion. Determination of antigen specificity was not performed for the expanded peripheral T cells.

The starting material was CD4+ or CD8+ T cells sorted from blood, obtained in a trial of the OX40 agonist ivuxolimab. The chain couples TRBV12-1 to TRBJ2-1; the D segment call TRBD2 is taken from the table without a DNA check. TRBV12-1 is described as a pseudogene. This sequence was found in an adult with an advanced solid tumor such as melanoma, head and neck, liver or kidney cancer. CDR3 sequence: CASITRASDEQFF. CDR3 in DNA: TGTGCCAGCATTACCCGGGCTAGCGATGAGCAGTTCTTC.